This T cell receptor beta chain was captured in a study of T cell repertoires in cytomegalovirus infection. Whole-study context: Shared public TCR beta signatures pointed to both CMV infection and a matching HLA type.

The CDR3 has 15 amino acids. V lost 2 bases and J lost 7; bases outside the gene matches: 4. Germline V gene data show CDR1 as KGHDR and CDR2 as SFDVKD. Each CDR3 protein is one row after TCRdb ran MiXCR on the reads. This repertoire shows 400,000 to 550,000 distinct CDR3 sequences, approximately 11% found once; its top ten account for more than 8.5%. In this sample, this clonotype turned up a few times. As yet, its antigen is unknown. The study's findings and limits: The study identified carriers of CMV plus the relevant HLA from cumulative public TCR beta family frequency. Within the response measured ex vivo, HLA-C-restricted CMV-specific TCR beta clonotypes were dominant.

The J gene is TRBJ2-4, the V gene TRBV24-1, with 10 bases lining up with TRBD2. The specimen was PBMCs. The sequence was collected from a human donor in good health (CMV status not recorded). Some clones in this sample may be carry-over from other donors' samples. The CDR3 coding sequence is TGTGCCACCAGTGATTCACTAGCGGGAAATAACATTCAGTACTTC. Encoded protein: CATSDSLAGNNIQYF.